One sample yielded the 2 T cell receptor beta chains listed below, sequenced in a study of CD8 T cells in Susac syndrome. Reverse transcription of roughly 0.45 to 1 ug RNA used random hexamers. TCRdb reprocessed the immunoSEQ multiplex PCR reads with MiXCR, giving one entry per CDR3 protein. The data hold roughly 80,000 distinct CDR3 sequences, with approximately 94% observed a single time. Source material: CD8+ T cells from PBMCs. The receptors originated from a human donor in good health.

The chain joins TRBV7-9 to TRBJ2-1; D not certain. The CDR3 extends over 13 amino acids. Trimming removed 8 bases from V and 3 bases from J, with 11 bases in between. The germline V gene has CDR1 SEHNR and CDR2 FQNEAQ (reference sequence). The DNA of the CDR3 is TGTGCCAGCCGGGCCCCAAACTACAATGAGCAGTTCTTC. This sequence encodes CASRAPNYNEQFF.

V gene TRBV12-3 or TRBV12-4 combines with J gene TRBJ2-5; D possibly corresponds to TRBD1 (6 bases). V lost 6 bases to trimming and J lost 1 base, with 12 bases between them. The CDR3 is made up of 14 amino acids. The CDR3 here is CASRFRGLQETQYF. CDR3 sequence (DNA): TGTGCCAGCAGGTTCAGGGGCCTCCAAGAGACCCAGTACTTC.